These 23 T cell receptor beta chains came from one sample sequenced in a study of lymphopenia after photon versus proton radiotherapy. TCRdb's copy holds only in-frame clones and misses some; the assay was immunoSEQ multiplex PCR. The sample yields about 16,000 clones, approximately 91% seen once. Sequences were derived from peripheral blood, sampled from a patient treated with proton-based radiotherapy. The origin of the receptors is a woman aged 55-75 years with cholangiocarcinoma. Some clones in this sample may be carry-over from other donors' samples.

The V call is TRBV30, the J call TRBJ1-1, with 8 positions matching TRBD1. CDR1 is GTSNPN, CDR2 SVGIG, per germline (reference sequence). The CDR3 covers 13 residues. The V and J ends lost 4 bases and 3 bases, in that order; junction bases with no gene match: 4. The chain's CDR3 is CAWKRTGYTEAFF. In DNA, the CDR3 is TGTGCCTGGAAAAGGACAGGGTACACTGAAGCTTTCTTT.

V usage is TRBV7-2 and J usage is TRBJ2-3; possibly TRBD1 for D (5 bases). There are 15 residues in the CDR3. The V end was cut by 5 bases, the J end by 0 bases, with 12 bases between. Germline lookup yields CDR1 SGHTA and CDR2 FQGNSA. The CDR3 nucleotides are TGTGCCAGCAGCCGACGACAGTCCAGCACAGATACGCAGTATTTT. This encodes CASSRRQSSTDTQYF.

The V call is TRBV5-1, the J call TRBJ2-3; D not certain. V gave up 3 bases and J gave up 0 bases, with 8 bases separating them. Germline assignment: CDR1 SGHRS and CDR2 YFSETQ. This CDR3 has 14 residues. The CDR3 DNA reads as TGCGCCAGCAGCTATGGAAGTAGCACAGATACGCAGTATTTT. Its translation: CASSYGSSTDTQYF.

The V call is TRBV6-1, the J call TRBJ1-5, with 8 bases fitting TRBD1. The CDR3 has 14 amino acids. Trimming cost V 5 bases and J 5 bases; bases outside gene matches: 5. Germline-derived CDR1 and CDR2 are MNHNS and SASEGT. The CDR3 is CASSQDRVYQPQHF. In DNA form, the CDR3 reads TGTGCCAGCAGTCAGGACAGGGTGTATCAGCCCCAGCATTTT.

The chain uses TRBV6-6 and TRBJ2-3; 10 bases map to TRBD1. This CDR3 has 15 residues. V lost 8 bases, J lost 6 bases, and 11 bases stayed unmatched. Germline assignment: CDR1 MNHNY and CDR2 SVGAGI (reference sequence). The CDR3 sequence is CASHPRDRGEDTQYF. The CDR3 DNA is TGTGCCAGCCACCCTCGGGACAGGGGAGAGGATACGCAGTATTTT.

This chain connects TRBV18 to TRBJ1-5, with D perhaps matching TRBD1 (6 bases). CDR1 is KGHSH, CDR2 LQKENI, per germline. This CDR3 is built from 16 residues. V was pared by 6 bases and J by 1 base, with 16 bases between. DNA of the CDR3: TGTGCCAGCTCTCCTCAGGGGCCCACGAGCAATCAGCCCCAGCATTTT. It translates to CASSPQGPTSNQPQHF. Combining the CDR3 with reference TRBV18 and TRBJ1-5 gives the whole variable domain NAGVMQNPRHLVRRRGQEARLRCSPMKGHSHVYWYRQLPEEGLKFMVYLQKENIIDESGMPKERFSAEFPKEGPSILRIQQVVRGDSAAYFCASSPQGPTSNQPQHFGDGTRLSIL.

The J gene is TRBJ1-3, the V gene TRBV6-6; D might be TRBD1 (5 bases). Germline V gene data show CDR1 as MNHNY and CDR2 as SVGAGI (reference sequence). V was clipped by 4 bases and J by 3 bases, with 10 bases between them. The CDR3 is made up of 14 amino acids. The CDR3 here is CASSSGTVGNTIYF. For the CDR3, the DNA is TGTGCCAGCAGTTCAGGGACTGTTGGAAACACCATATATTTT.

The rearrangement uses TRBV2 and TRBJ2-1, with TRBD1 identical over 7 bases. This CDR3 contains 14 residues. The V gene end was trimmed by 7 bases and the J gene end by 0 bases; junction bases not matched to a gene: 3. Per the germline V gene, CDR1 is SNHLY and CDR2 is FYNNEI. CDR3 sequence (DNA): TGTGCCAGCACCTGGGACAGCTCCTACAATGAGCAGTTCTTC. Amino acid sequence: CASTWDSSYNEQFF.

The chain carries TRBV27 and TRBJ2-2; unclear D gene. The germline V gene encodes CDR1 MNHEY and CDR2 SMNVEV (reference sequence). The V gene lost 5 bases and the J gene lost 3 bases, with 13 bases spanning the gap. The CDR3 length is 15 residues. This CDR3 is CASSPIGRYTGELFF. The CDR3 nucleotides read TGTGCCAGCAGTCCCATCGGGCGTTACACCGGGGAGCTGTTTTTT.

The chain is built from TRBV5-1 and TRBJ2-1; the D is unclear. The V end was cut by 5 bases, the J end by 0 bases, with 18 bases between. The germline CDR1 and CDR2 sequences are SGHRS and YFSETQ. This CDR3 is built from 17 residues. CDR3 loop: CASSSSTALSSYNEQFF. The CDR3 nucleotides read TGCGCCAGCAGTTCAAGCACAGCTCTAAGCTCCTACAATGAGCAGTTCTTC. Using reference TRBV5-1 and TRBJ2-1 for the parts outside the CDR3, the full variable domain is KAGVTQTPRYLIKTRGQQVTLSCSPISGHRSVSWYQQTPGQGLQFLFEYFSETQRNKGNFPGRFSGRQFSNSRSEMNVSTLELGDSALYLCASSSSTALSSYNEQFFGPGTRLTVL.

The CDR3 bases are TGTGCCAGCAGTGACGGGAGCTCTGGAAACACCATATATTTT. It is translated as CASSDGSSGNTIYF. The rearrangement links TRBV2 to TRBJ1-3, with D unclear. This CDR3 is built from 14 residues. V dropped 3 bases and J dropped 0 bases, with 6 bases sitting between them. The germline CDR1 and CDR2 sequences are SNHLY and FYNNEI.

CDR3 nucleotides: TGTGCCAGCAGTTACAGTCTCGGGAGGTACACAGATACGCAGTATTTT. Translation gives CASSYSLGRYTDTQYF. This chain connects TRBV6-5 to TRBJ2-3; TRBD2 aligns across 7 bases. Per germline, CDR1 MNHEY and CDR2 SVGAGI. This CDR3 contains 16 residues. Germline trimming cut 2 bases from V and 2 bases from J; bases unmatched to any gene: 7.

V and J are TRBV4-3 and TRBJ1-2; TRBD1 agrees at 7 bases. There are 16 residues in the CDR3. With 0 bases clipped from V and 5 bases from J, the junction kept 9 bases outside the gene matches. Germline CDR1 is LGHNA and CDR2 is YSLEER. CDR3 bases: TGCGCCAGCAGCCAAGATCCCGACAGGGTACTGTATGGCTACACCTTC. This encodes CASSQDPDRVLYGYTF.

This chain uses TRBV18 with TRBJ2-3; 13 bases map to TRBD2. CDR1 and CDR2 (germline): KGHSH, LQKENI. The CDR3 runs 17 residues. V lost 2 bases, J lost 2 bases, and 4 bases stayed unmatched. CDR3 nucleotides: TGTGCCAGCTCACCAAAGGGACTAGCGGGGTCCACAGATACGCAGTATTTT. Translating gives CASSPKGLAGSTDTQYF. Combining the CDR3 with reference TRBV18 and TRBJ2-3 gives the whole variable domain NAGVMQNPRHLVRRRGQEARLRCSPMKGHSHVYWYRQLPEEGLKFMVYLQKENIIDESGMPKERFSAEFPKEGPSILRIQQVVRGDSAAYFCASSPKGLAGSTDTQYFGPGTRLTVL.

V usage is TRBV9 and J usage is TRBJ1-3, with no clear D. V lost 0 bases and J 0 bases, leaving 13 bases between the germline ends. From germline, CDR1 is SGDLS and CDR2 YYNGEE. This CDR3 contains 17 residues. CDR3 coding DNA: TGTGCCAGCAGCGTAGTATCGACGGATCACTCTGGAAACACCATATATTTT. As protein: CASSVVSTDHSGNTIYF.

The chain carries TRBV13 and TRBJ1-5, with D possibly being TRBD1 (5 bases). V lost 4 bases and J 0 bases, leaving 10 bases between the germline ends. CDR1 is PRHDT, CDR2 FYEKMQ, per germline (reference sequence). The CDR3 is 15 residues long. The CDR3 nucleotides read TGTGCCAGCAGCTCGCGCGGGGGTAGCAATCAGCCCCAGCATTTT. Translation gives CASSSRGGSNQPQHF.

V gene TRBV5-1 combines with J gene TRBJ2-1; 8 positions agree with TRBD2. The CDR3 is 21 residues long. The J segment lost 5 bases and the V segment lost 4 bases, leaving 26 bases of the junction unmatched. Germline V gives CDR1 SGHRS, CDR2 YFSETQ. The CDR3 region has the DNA TGCGCCAGCAGCGAAGTACTTAGCGGGAAGGGATTAGTGGGTCTGGACAATGAGCAGTTCTTC. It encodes CASSEVLSGKGLVGLDNEQFF.

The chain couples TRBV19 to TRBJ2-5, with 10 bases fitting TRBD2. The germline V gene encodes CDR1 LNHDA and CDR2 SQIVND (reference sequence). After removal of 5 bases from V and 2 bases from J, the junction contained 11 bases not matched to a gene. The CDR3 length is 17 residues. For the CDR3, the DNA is TGTGCCAGTAGTCCCGCTACCCTAGCGGGGGCTCAAGAGACCCAGTACTTC. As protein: CASSPATLAGAQETQYF.

Here the CDR3 reads CASSYDTGPSNTEAFF. CDR3 nucleotides: TGTGCCAGCAGTTACGACACAGGGCCCTCGAACACTGAAGCTTTCTTT. This sequence joins TRBV6-5 and TRBJ1-1; weak D call: TRBD1 (6 bases). CDR3 length equals 16 residues. Germline CDR1 MNHEY, CDR2 SVGAGI. Trimming removed 2 bases from V and 1 base from J, with 14 bases in between.

The CDR3 sequence is CASSPADTQYF. CDR3 in DNA: TGTGCCAGCAGCCCAGCAGATACGCAGTATTTT. The V and J genes are TRBV7-9 and TRBJ2-3; D is unclear. CDR1 SEHNR and CDR2 FQNEAQ come from the germline V gene (reference sequence). Trimming removed 5 bases at V and 4 bases at J, with 4 bases between. The CDR3 contains 11 residues.

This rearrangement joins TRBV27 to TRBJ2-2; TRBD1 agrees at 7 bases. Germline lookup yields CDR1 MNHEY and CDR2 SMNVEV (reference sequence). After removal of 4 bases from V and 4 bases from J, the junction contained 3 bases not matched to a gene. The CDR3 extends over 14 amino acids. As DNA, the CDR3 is TGTGCCAGCAGTTCAACAGGGGCCACCGGGGAGCTGTTTTTT. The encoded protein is CASSSTGATGELFF.

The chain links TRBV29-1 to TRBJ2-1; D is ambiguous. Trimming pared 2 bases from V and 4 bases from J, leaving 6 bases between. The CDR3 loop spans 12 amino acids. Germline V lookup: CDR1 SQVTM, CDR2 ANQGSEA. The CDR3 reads CSVELNYNEQFF. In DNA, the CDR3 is TGCAGCGTTGAATTGAATTACAATGAGCAGTTCTTC.

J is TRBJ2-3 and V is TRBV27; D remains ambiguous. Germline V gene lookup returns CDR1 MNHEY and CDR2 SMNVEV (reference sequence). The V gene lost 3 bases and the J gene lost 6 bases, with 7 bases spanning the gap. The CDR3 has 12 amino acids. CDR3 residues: CASSFTGDTQYF. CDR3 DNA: TGTGCCAGCAGTTTTACCGGGGATACGCAGTATTTT.